This TCR beta chain was obtained from a study of regulatory T cells in long-lasting Graves disease. Study at large: Antithyroid drug intake by newly diagnosed Graves' patients had lasted under 3 months.

V was pared by 3 bases and J by 1 base, with 8 bases of the junction left unmatched. The CDR3 extends over 16 amino acids. In germline, CDR1 is LGHNA, CDR2 YSLEER. Combining iRepertoire HTBI primers with Arm-PCR of CDR3 regions, the authors built TCR beta libraries. Each CDR3 protein is one row after TCRdb ran MiXCR on the multiplex PCR reads. The table has 550,000 or so distinct CDR3 sequences, 12% seen once. The sample's time point: newly diagnosed GD, antithyroid drugs for less than 3 months. PBMCs provided the RNA from which the TCR library was made. It was American Thyroid Association guidelines that determined Graves' disease diagnosis. This sample also appeared in a second study, on T cells in Graves' hyperthyroidism and ophthalmopathy. That paper adds: Lactation, pregnancy, other autoimmune disease or uncontrolled infection excluded patients.

This sequence joins TRBV4-3 and TRBJ2-7; 8 nucleotides line up with TRBD1. This receptor was taken from a young woman with Graves disease. The material was peripheral blood mononuclear cells (PBMCs), obtained at new diagnosis, from a patient treated with antithyroid drugs. The CDR3 DNA sequence: TGCGCCAGCAGCCAGGTTGATGGACAGGGTTCCTACGAGCAGTACTTC. This codes for CASSQVDGQGSYEQYF.